The rows below give T cell receptor beta chains drawn from one sample of a study of T cells in Graves' hyperthyroidism and ophthalmopathy. TCRdb analysed the multiplex PCR reads with MiXCR anew, one entry per CDR3 protein. The sample lists about 350,000 distinct CDR3 sequences; roughly 13% were seen once. The sequenced sample was blood. Every receptor here comes from a woman between 35 and 50 years old with Graves' ophthalmopathy. Both conserved end residues are part of each CDR3. Each record gives: J gene, D gene, V gene, clone size, CDR3 DNA, CDR3 protein. A D gene is named only where the DNA matches it firmly. Size values are once, few and many counts, or a class for expanded clones, and some rows have none.

>TRBJ1-6|.|TRBV27|few
TGTGCCAGCAGTTTAGGTTTCGGTTCACCCCTCCACTTT
CASSLGFGSPLHF
>TRBJ2-5|TRBD1|TRBV11-2|many
TGTGCCAGCAGCATCGGACAGGTTAAGTACTTC
CASSIGQVKYF
>TRBJ1-1|.|TRBV4-1|few
TGCGCCAGCAGCCAAGCTCCCCTCGCGGCGAACACTGAAGCTTTCTTT
CASSQAPLAANTEAFF
>TRBJ2-7|.|TRBV11-3|.
TGTGCCAGCAGCCGGGGGACGGGCGACCCGTCCTACGAGCAGTACTTC
CASSRGTGDPSYEQYF
>TRBJ1-5|TRBD1|TRBV27|many
TGTGCCAGCAGGAAAACAGGGGGCGGGCGGCAGCCCCAGCATTTT
CASRKTGGGRQPQHF
>TRBJ2-2|TRBD1|TRBV3-1|.
TGTGCCAGCAGCCCTAGGGGGCGCAACACCGGGGAGCTGTTTTTT
CASSPRGRNTGELFF
>TRBJ2-3|.|TRBV4-2|many
TGTGCCAGCAGCCAAGAAATAGGATTCCAGTACGCTAGCACAGATACGCAGTATTTT
CASSQEIGFQYASTDTQYF
>TRBJ2-7|.|TRBV3-1|many
TGTGCCAGCAGCCAAGATCTGCACGTCTACGAGCAGTACTTC
CASSQDLHVYEQYF
>TRBJ2-1|TRBD1|TRBV20-1|many
TGCAGTGCTAGAGATCGACAGGGGGTGCACTACAATGAGCAGTTCTTC
CSARDRQGVHYNEQFF
>TRBJ1-6|.|TRBV27|.
TGTGCCAGCACCCCCGCCGGGGGGACGGGGAATTCACCCCTCCACTTT
CASTPAGGTGNSPLHF
>TRBJ1-2|TRBD1|TRBV3-1|many
TGTGCCAGCAGCCAAGGTTTTGAGGACAGGACGAACTATGGCTACACCTTC
CASSQGFEDRTNYGYTF
>TRBJ2-7|.|TRBV11-2|.
TGTGCCAGCAGCTTAGAGTATTCCTACGAGCAGTACTTC
CASSLEYSYEQYF
>TRBJ1-2|.|TRBV28|few
TGTGCCAGCAGCCAACTCCGGGTCCCGTCCCTCGACTACACCTTC
CASSQLRVPSLDYTF
>TRBJ1-1|.|TRBV7-9|many
TGTGCCAGCAGCTTAGGGGGTATTAACACTGAAGCTTTCTTT
CASSLGGINTEAFF
>TRBJ1-2|.|TRBV29-1|many
TGCAGCGTTGAGATAGGCGGCGACTATGGCTACACCTTC
CSVEIGGDYGYTF
>TRBJ2-1|TRBD2|TRBV6-1|few
TGTGCCAGCAGAGACCTGGGAGGGATGAAGAGAAATGAGCAGTTCTTC
CASRDLGGMKRNEQFF
>TRBJ2-2|.|TRBV7-9|.
TGTGCCAGCAGCTCTCCACCCGGGAAGGACACCGGGGAGCTGTTTTTT
CASSSPPGKDTGELFF
>TRBJ2-5|.|TRBV5-5|.
TGTGCCAGCAGCTTGGGGTTCTGGGGGGAGACCCAGTACTTC
CASSLGFWGETQYF
>TRBJ2-1|.|TRBV11-2|many
TGTGCCAGCAGCTTAGATCAAAGTCTTAGACGTGAGCAGTTCTTC
CASSLDQSLRREQFF
>TRBJ2-6|.|TRBV18|few
TGTGCCACCCCAGCCGGGGGCTCTGGGGCCAACGTCCTGACTTTC
CATPAGGSGANVLTF
>TRBJ1-1|TRBD1|TRBV7-8|.
TGTGCCGGCAGCTTATTTTCAGGGGGGAACACTGAAGCTTTCTTT
CAGSLFSGGNTEAFF
>TRBJ2-5|TRBD2|TRBV6-1|many
TGTGCCAGCAGTTCGGAGACTAGCGGGGGGGCCGAGACCCAGTACTTC
CASSSETSGGAETQYF
>TRBJ2-1|TRBD2|TRBV2|many
TGTGCCAGCAGTGAAACCGGGGGGGTGGGAGAGCAGTTCTTC
CASSETGGVGEQFF
>TRBJ2-1|.|TRBV10-3|few
TGTGCCATCAGTCGGTCGAATTTTAGGGACAATGAGCAGTTCTTC
CAISRSNFRDNEQFF
>TRBJ2-7|TRBD1|TRBV30|.
TGTGCCTGGAGCCCGACAGGGGACGAGCAGTACTTC
CAWSPTGDEQYF
>TRBJ2-7|.|TRBV20-1|.
TGCAGTGCTAGAGATGCCTTCAGGGGCGAGCAGTACTTC
CSARDAFRGEQYF
>TRBJ1-5|.|TRBV28|many
TGTGCCAGCAGTCAGTTTGTACAGCCCCAGCATTTT
CASSQFVQPQHF
>TRBJ2-7|.|TRBV6-1|.
TGTGCCGGCAGGACACCGAACTCCTACGAGCAGTACTTC
CAGRTPNSYEQYF
>TRBJ2-3|.|TRBV10-3|many
TGTGCCATCAGTGAGTCGGTCAACACAGATACGCAGTATTTT
CAISESVNTDTQYF
>TRBJ1-2|TRBD1|TRBV12-3/TRBV12-4|.
TGTGCCAGCAGCCCGGGACAGGGACAGGGGGCGAACAATGGCTACACCTTC
CASSPGQGQGANNGYTF
>TRBJ1-4|.|TRBV4-1|.
TGCGCCAGCAGCCAAGTTAAAGTGGCGGCAGAGGGACTGTTTTTT
CASSQVKVAAEGLFF
>TRBJ2-7|.|TRBV20-1|many
TGCAGTGCTATTTTCGTTGGGGGATCCTACGAGCAGTACTTC
CSAIFVGGSYEQYF
>TRBJ2-3|.|TRBV20-1|many
TGCAGTGCTGGATGGGGCAGCACAGATACGCAGTATTTT
CSAGWGSTDTQYF
>TRBJ2-3|TRBD2|TRBV3-1|.
TGTGCCAGCAGCCAAGGACTGTCCGTAGCGGGGGCCGCAGATACGCAGTATTTT
CASSQGLSVAGAADTQYF
>TRBJ1-1|.|TRBV13|many
TGTGCCAGCAATGACGGCAGGGGGAACACTGAAGCTTTCTTT
CASNDGRGNTEAFF
>TRBJ1-5|.|TRBV10-1|many
TGCGCCAGCAGTGTGTCAGGCAATCAGCCCCAGCATTTT
CASSVSGNQPQHF
>TRBJ1-6|.|TRBV10-3|many
TGTGCCCACAGGGTTAGGGATGATTCACCCCTCCACTTT
CAHRVRDDSPLHF
>TRBJ1-1|.|TRBV29-1|.
TGCAGCGTTGTGGATCCCCTTAAGGGGGCTTTCTTT
CSVVDPLKGAFF
>TRBJ2-7|.|TRBV20-1|few
TGCAGTGCCAGGAGAGACGCAGTCGAGCAGTACTTC
CSARRDAVEQYF
>TRBJ2-5|TRBD1|TRBV5-1|.
TGCGCCAGCCGGAACCAGGGGGCGAGAGAGACCCAGTACTTC
CASRNQGARETQYF
>TRBJ1-2|.|TRBV15|many
TGTGCCACCATGAATACAGAAAACTATGGCTACACCTTC
CATMNTENYGYTF
>TRBJ2-1|TRBD2|TRBV9|many
TGTGCCAGCAGCGCTCGACTAGCGGGGGGGCCCGATGAGCAGTTCTTC
CASSARLAGGPDEQFF
>TRBJ2-1|.|TRBV28|few
TGTGCCAGCAGCCACCGGCCCCTCTACTACAATGAGCAGTTCTTC
CASSHRPLYYNEQFF
>TRBJ2-3|TRBD2|TRBV2|many
TGTGCCAGCAGTAACGGACTAGCGGGGAGGGATACGCAGTATTTT
CASSNGLAGRDTQYF
>TRBJ2-2|TRBD1|TRBV11-3|many
TGTGCCAGCAGAAGAACAGGGGGCGACGACACCGGGGAGCTGTTTTTT
CASRRTGGDDTGELFF
>TRBJ2-1|TRBD2|TRBV20-1|few
TGCAGTGCTAGAGATCCGAGCGGGGGGGCCATGGAGGAGCAGTTCTTC
CSARDPSGGAMEEQFF
>TRBJ2-3|TRBD2|TRBV5-4|.
TGTGCCAGCAGCCCCCGACTAGCGGGGGGGGGGGATACGCAGTATTTT
CASSPRLAGGGDTQYF
>TRBJ1-2|.|TRBV12-3/TRBV12-4|.
TGTGCCAGCAGTTTAAACGGGTTAAACTATGGCTACACCTTC
CASSLNGLNYGYTF
>TRBJ1-1|.|TRBV20-1|.
TGCAGTGCTAGAGAGGGGCCCCGGGGAACTGAAGCTTTCTTT
CSAREGPRGTEAFF
>TRBJ1-1|.|TRBV7-9|many
TGTGCCAGCATCCCGGGAAGGAACACTGAAGCTTTCTTT
CASIPGRNTEAFF
>TRBJ1-2|.|TRBV7-9|.
TGTGCCAGCAGCCCAGTAACCAGATCCCGGGACCGCCGGCACTATGGCTACACCTTC
CASSPVTRSRDRRHYGYTF
>TRBJ2-7|TRBD1|TRBV2|many
TGTGCCATCACCGGACAGGGAGGCCACGAGCAGTACTTC
CAITGQGGHEQYF
>TRBJ2-1|TRBD2|TRBV5-8|.
TGTGCCAGCAGCCCCAAGATGAGCGGGGGGGCCAATGAGCAGTTCTTC
CASSPKMSGGANEQFF
>TRBJ2-1|TRBD2|TRBV10-3|.
TGTGCCATCAGTGGACCCGGGACTAGCGGATTCTACAATGAGCAGTTCTTC
CAISGPGTSGFYNEQFF
>TRBJ2-5|TRBD1|TRBV5-1|few
TGCGCCAGCAGCTTACAGGGGGCAGAGGAGACCCAGTACTTC
CASSLQGAEETQYF
>TRBJ1-4|.|TRBV9|.
TGTGCCAGCAGCGTAGCGTCCGATCCTAATGAAAAACTGTTTTTT
CASSVASDPNEKLFF
>TRBJ1-6|.|TRBV4-2|few
TGTGCCAGCAGCCCGCAGGGGAATAATTCACCCCTCCACTTT
CASSPQGNNSPLHF
>TRBJ1-1|.|TRBV5-6|.
TGTGCCAGCAGCTCGACAGGCATTGAAGCTTTCTTT
CASSSTGIEAFF
>TRBJ1-1|.|TRBV19|few
TGTGCCAGTAGTATAGTCCCAGGGACCAACACTGAAGCTTTCTTT
CASSIVPGTNTEAFF
>TRBJ1-4|.|TRBV28|.
TGTGCCAGCAGACCCGGGGGGGCAGATGAAAAACTGTTTTTT
CASRPGGADEKLFF